Listed here are 8 T cell receptor beta chains from one sample, sequenced in a study of blood T cell repertoires in COVID-19. TCRdb keeps only in-frame clones here, not all; method: immunoSEQ multiplex PCR. The sample lists 40,000 to 60,000 clones; about 85% were seen once. The sequencing input was peripheral blood. The receptors derive from a human donor in a cohort sampled during active COVID-19.

The chain joins TRBV4-3 to TRBJ2-7; D uncertain. The CDR3 is made up of 13 amino acids. The germline CDR1 and CDR2 sequences are LGHNA and YSLEER. The V end lost 0 bases, the J end lost 6 bases, and 9 bases lay between the germline ends. The CDR3 here is CASSQEYSSEQYF. CDR3 DNA sequence: TGCGCCAGCAGCCAAGAGTACAGCTCCGAGCAGTACTTC.

This sequence joins TRBV11-2 and TRBJ2-2; D ambiguous. The CDR3 is 15 residues long. The germline V gene encodes CDR1 SGHAT and CDR2 FQNNGV. Trimming took off 4 bases at V and 1 base at J, with 10 bases between the two ends. The CDR3 DNA is TGTGCCAGCAGCTCTTTCACTCAGAACACCGGGGAGCTGTTTTTT. Encoded protein: CASSSFTQNTGELFF.

The chain joins TRBV2 to TRBJ2-2; possible D gene TRBD2, 5 bases. Germline V CDR1 and CDR2: SNHLY, FYNNEI. The CDR3 extends over 12 amino acids. Deletions cut 6 bases from V and 5 bases from J, with 7 bases between. DNA of the CDR3: TGTGCCAGCAGAGAGGGTACCGGGGAGCTGTTTTTT. It yields the protein CASREGTGELFF.

The chain recombines TRBV7-2 with TRBJ2-1; 13 nucleotides match TRBD2. Losses at the gene ends were 5 bases for V and 7 bases for J; bases not matched to a gene: 5. The CDR3 is made up of 15 amino acids. Germline CDR1 SGHTA, CDR2 FQGNSA. Here the CDR3 reads CASSQGLAGNNEQFF. CDR3 DNA: TGTGCCAGCAGCCAGGGACTAGCGGGAAATAATGAGCAGTTCTTC.

The CDR3 protein is CASSPSRTSGSDNEQFF. The CDR3 coding sequence is TGTGCCAGCAGCCCGAGTCGGACTAGCGGGAGTGACAATGAGCAGTTCTTC. V gene TRBV9 combines with J gene TRBJ2-1; 13 nucleotides match TRBD2. Germline V gene sequence: CDR1 SGDLS, CDR2 YYNGEE. The CDR3 runs to 17 residues. V shed 4 bases, J shed 5 bases, and the junction held 9 bases outside the gene matches.

The rearrangement uses TRBV7-9 and TRBJ2-5; the D gene is possibly TRBD1 (6 bases). Germline CDR1 SEHNR, CDR2 FQNEAQ (reference sequence). Trimming cost V 2 bases and J 5 bases, with 15 bases left between them. There are 15 residues in the CDR3. Here the CDR3 reads CASSLRNRVGETQYF. In nucleotides, the CDR3 is TGTGCCAGCAGCTTACGGAACAGGGTCGGGGAGACCCAGTACTTC.

The CDR3 loop is CASSRLDRGPYEQYF. The CDR3 DNA follows: TGTGCCAGCAGTCGATTGGACAGGGGCCCCTACGAGCAGTACTTC. The chain recombines TRBV27 with TRBJ2-7; TRBD1 aligns across 9 bases. The CDR3 is 15 residues long. Germline V gene sequence: CDR1 MNHEY, CDR2 SMNVEV (reference sequence). Trimming took 5 bases from V and 2 from J; bases not matched to a gene: 7.

This chain uses TRBV19 with TRBJ1-1; D remains unclear. The V end lost 6 bases, the J end lost 5 bases, and 10 bases lay between the germline ends. Germline CDR1 and CDR2: LNHDA and SQIVND (reference sequence). The length of the CDR3 is 12 residues. DNA of the CDR3: TGTGCCAGTAGCCGACTGGGTACTGAAGCTTTCTTT. Translating it yields CASSRLGTEAFF.